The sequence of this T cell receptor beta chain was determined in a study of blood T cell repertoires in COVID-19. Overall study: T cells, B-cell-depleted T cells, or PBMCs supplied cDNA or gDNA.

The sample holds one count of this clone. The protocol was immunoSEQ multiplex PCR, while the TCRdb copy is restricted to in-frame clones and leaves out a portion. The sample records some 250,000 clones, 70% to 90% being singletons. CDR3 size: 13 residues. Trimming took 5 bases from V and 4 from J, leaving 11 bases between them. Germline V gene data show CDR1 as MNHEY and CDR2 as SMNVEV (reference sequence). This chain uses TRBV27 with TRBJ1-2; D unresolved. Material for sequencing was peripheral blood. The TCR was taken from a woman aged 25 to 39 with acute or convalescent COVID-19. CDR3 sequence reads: CASSPGRLYGYTF. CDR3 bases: TGTGCCAGCAGTCCGGGGAGACTCTATGGCTACACCTTC.